Following are 7 T cell receptor beta chains from one sample sequenced in a study of CD8+CD57+ T cells in acquired aplastic anemia. Genomic DNA acted as the template from which TCR beta VDJ combination and CDR3 sequence profiling were carried out. TCRdb used MiXCR to reprocess the reads, holding one entry per CDR3 protein. The sample gives a few hundred thousand distinct CDR3 sequences, less than 35% of which show up once; 0.7% to 1% is in the top ten. Patients selected for sequencing had displayed CD8+CD57+ cell expansion by flow cytometry. The sample consisted of sorted CD4+, CD8+, or CD8+CD57+ T cells (not recorded which) from PBMCs. These TCRs come from a human donor with aplastic anemia.

The sample holds many counts of this clonotype. The chain uses TRBV5-1 and TRBJ1-2; D perhaps matches TRBD1 (6 bases). V gave up 4 bases and J gave up 2 bases, with 12 bases separating them. The length of the CDR3 is 14 residues. Germline CDR1 SGHRS, CDR2 YFSETQ. The CDR3 is CASSNITGNYGYTF. The CDR3, as DNA: TGCGCCAGCAGCAATATCACAGGGAACTATGGCTACACCTTC.

Ten or more counts support this clonotype. CDR3 amino acids: CASSRGSSGFSINSPLHF. Here the CDR3 DNA reads TGTGCCAGCAGTCGTGGGTCCAGCGGATTTTCTATTAATTCACCCCTCCACTTT. The chain joins TRBV25-1 to TRBJ1-6; no definite D call. Deletions cut 5 bases from V and 6 bases from J, with 23 bases between. The CDR3 sequence is 18 residues long. In germline, CDR1 is MGHDK, CDR2 SYGVNS.

In this sample, this clonotype turned up many times. The CDR3 DNA is TGTGCCAGCAGGTCAGGGGACCTGAACACCGGGGAGCTGTTTTTT. Translating it yields CASRSGDLNTGELFF. This chain links TRBV2 with TRBJ2-2; tentative D call: TRBD1 (6 bases). In germline, CDR1 is SNHLY, CDR2 FYNNEI. Between the trimmed V and J ends, which lost 6 bases and 1 base, there was a span of 12 bases. The CDR3 spans 15 residues.

V usage is TRBV2 and J usage is TRBJ1-2, with 8 nucleotides matching TRBD1. This CDR3 region has 15 residues. V gave up 3 bases and J gave up 8 bases; unmatched junction bases: 11. Germline CDR1 reads SNHLY; CDR2 reads FYNNEI. Here the CDR3 reads CASSEFQGAGLGYTF. DNA of the CDR3: TGTGCCAGCAGTGAGTTTCAGGGGGCAGGACTGGGCTACACCTTC.

This clonotype was seen at least ten times. In DNA form, the CDR3 reads TGCAGTGCCACGGACAGGGGAAACACTGAAGCTTTCTTT. Translated: CSATDRGNTEAFF. This chain joins TRBV20-1 and TRBJ1-1; 9 positions match TRBD1. The CDR3 totals 13 residues. Germline lookup yields CDR1 DFQATT and CDR2 SNEGSKA (reference sequence). V trimming: 6 bases; J trimming: 2 bases; junction bases outside the gene matches: 4.

This clonotype was picked up many times. The chain is built from TRBV7-2 and TRBJ2-1; D is undetermined. V lost 5 bases and J 13 bases, leaving 18 bases between the germline ends. Germline CDR1 is SGHTA and CDR2 is FQGNSA. The CDR3 is made up of 13 amino acids. The CDR3 region has the DNA TGTGCCAGCAGCCTACGTGGCGACTCGGGTCAGTTCTTC. Protein product: CASSLRGDSGQFF.

This clonotype has a handful of counts. The gene calls are TRBV6-1 and TRBJ2-7, with D maybe TRBD2 (5 bases). The length of the CDR3 is 16 residues. Germline V gene data show CDR1 as MNHNS and CDR2 as SASEGT. Trimming shortened V by 5 bases and J by 9 bases, and 26 bases separated the two germline ends. CDR3 nucleotides: TGTGCCAGCAGTCCCACTCGTCTAGCACCCGTTTTCTCGCAGTACTTC. Its protein is CASSPTRLAPVFSQYF.